The 22 T cell receptor beta chains in this list originate from one sample, sequenced in a study of sequential checkpoint blockade in melanoma. Treatment reported: randomized to nivolumab then ipilimumab (arm A) or the reverse (arm B). Some clones are missing from TCRdb's copy, which holds only in-frame ones; the method was immunoSEQ multiplex PCR. Of over 8,000 clones in the sample, less than 70% were seen once. Sequencing was performed on CD8+ T cells sorted from blood (inferred from file names), taken from a patient given nivolumab and ipilimumab in sequence. The origin of the receptors is a human patient with melanoma. Some clones in this sample may be carry-over from other donors' samples.

The chain employs TRBV7-9 and TRBJ1-2; TRBD1 matches at 9 bases. Germline lookup yields CDR1 SEHNR and CDR2 FQNEAQ (reference sequence). The CDR3 runs 15 residues. V lost 1 base to trimming and J lost 6 bases; unmatched junction nucleotides: 6. Here the CDR3 DNA reads TGTGCCAGCAGCTTAGGGGGACAGGGAAGGGATGGCTACACCTTC. It encodes CASSLGGQGRDGYTF. Filled out from reference TRBV7-9 and TRBJ1-2, the complete variable domain reads DTGVSQNPRHKITKRGQNVTFRCDPISEHNRLYWYRQTLGQGPEFLTYFQNEAQLEKSRLLSDRFSAERPKGSFSTLEIQRTEQGDSAMYLCASSLGGQGRDGYTFGSGTRLTVV.

V is TRBV2 and J is TRBJ2-7; weak D call: TRBD1 (6 bases). Germline V gene data show CDR1 as SNHLY and CDR2 as FYNNEI. The V end lost 5 bases, the J end lost 4 bases, and 18 bases lay between the germline ends. This CDR3 spans 15 amino acids. In DNA form, the CDR3 reads TGTGCCAGCAGTCACCCTGGCGGACAGCGTTACGAGCAGTACTTC. Its protein is CASSHPGGQRYEQYF.

V is TRBV4-2 and J is TRBJ2-7; D not certain. Germline values: CDR1 LGHNA, CDR2 YNFKEQ. The CDR3 is 17 amino acids. V shed 3 bases and J shed 1 base, with 19 bases lying between them. The CDR3, as DNA: TGTGCCAGCAGCCACCCGATAAATTGGCAGTCATCCTACGAGCAGTACTTC. Translation: CASSHPINWQSSYEQYF.

The chain couples TRBV6-5 to TRBJ1-1, with 7 bases identical to TRBD1. The CDR3 is 11 residues long. Germline trimming cut 8 bases from V and 6 bases from J; bases unmatched to any gene: 3. CDR1 is MNHEY and CDR2 is SVGAGI in the germline V gene. CDR3 amino acids: CASYRGPEAFF. The CDR3 DNA reads TGTGCCAGCTATAGGGGGCCTGAAGCTTTCTTT.

This clone was observed a few times. The J gene is TRBJ2-1, the V gene TRBV4-1, with 8 positions matching TRBD2. CDR3 size: 14 residues. The V gene's germline CDR1 is MGHRA and CDR2 YSYEKL. Germline trimming cut 3 bases from V and 6 bases from J; bases unmatched to any gene: 4. The CDR3 here is CASSHGGAANEQFF. The CDR3 DNA reads as TGCGCCAGCAGCCACGGGGGGGCCGCCAATGAGCAGTTCTTC.

This chain joins TRBV18 and TRBJ1-3; possibly TRBD1 for D (5 bases). Germline V gives CDR1 KGHSH, CDR2 LQKENI. This CDR3 contains 17 residues. V lost 3 bases, J lost 2 bases, and 17 bases lay in between. In nucleotides, the CDR3 is TGTGCCAGCTCACCTGTTCACTCCACAGGTCCTGGAAACACCATATATTTT. It is translated as CASSPVHSTGPGNTIYF.

The rearrangement uses TRBV6-5 and TRBJ2-7; 7 nucleotides agree with TRBD1. Germline V CDR1 and CDR2: MNHEY, SVGAGI. The CDR3 spans 14 residues. V was pared by 2 bases and J by 4 bases, with 5 bases of the junction left unmatched. CDR3 residues: CASSYGTDLYEQYF. CDR3 DNA: TGTGCCAGCAGTTACGGGACAGACCTTTACGAGCAGTACTTC.

The J gene is TRBJ2-6, the V gene TRBV1; TRBD2, as called in the table, went unchecked against the DNA. TRBV1 is classified as a pseudogene. The CDR3 totals 18 residues. Here the CDR3 reads CTSRRTGLCQSRANVLTF. For the CDR3, the DNA is TGCACCAGCAGAAGGACTGGTTTGTGCCAAAGTCGGGCCAACGTCCTGACTTTC.

This clone was counted only a few times. The rearrangement links TRBV27 to TRBJ2-7; 8 bases agree with TRBD2. The J segment lost 3 bases and the V segment lost 5 bases, leaving 6 bases of the junction unmatched. The CDR3 spans 14 residues. Looked up from germline, CDR1 is MNHEY and CDR2 is SMNVEV (reference sequence). The CDR3 nucleotides read TGTGCCAGCAGTCTCGGGACTAGGGGCTACGAGCAGTACTTC. The encoded protein is CASSLGTRGYEQYF.

The rearrangement joins TRBV11-2 to TRBJ1-6; the D is unclear. Per germline, CDR1 SGHAT and CDR2 FQNNGV. V lost 5 bases, J lost 9 bases, and 14 bases lay in between. The CDR3 loop spans 14 amino acids. The CDR3 DNA sequence: TGTGCCAGCAGCCCCGGTTATGAGTTTTCACCCCTCCACTTT. Translating it yields CASSPGYEFSPLHF. The full variable domain, its missing parts supplied by reference TRBV11-2 and TRBJ1-6, is EAGVAQSPRYKIIEKRQSVAFWCNPISGHATLYWYQQILGQGPKLLIQFQNNGVVDDSQLPKDRFSAERLKGVDSTLKIQPAKLEDSAVYLCASSPGYEFSPLHFGNGTRLTVT.

The CDR3 loop reads CAISETSGAGEQYF. CDR3 DNA: TGTGCCATCAGTGAGACCAGCGGGGCCGGCGAGCAGTACTTC. The J gene is TRBJ2-7, the V gene TRBV10-3; 7 positions agree with TRBD2. Unmatched junction bases numbered 7, after V lost 2 bases and J lost 6 bases. The CDR3 is made up of 14 amino acids. CDR1 ENHRY and CDR2 SYGVKD come from the germline V gene.

The chain is built from TRBV9 and TRBJ2-7, with 11 positions matching TRBD1. V dropped 3 bases and J dropped 5; count of bases not matched to a gene: 4. The CDR3 is 14 amino acids. Germline V lookup: CDR1 SGDLS, CDR2 YYNGEE. CDR3 region: CASSAWDRGNEQYF. In nucleotides, the CDR3 is TGTGCCAGCAGCGCGTGGGACAGGGGGAACGAGCAGTACTTC.

This chain uses TRBV6-5 with TRBJ1-4; weak D call: TRBD1 (5 bases). V lost 6 bases and J 8 bases, leaving 19 bases between the germline ends. CDR1 and CDR2 from the germline V gene are MNHEY and SVGAGI. This CDR3 spans 15 amino acids. The CDR3 DNA sequence: TGTGCCAGCAGGGGGGTTTTCGGAGGGATCGAAAAACTGTTTTTT. Amino acid sequence: CASRGVFGGIEKLFF.

The J gene is TRBJ2-7, the V gene TRBV9, with TRBD1 matching 8 bases. Germline-derived CDR1 and CDR2 are SGDLS and YYNGEE. The CDR3 consists of 15 residues. V lost 0 bases, J lost 0 bases, and 2 bases stayed unmatched. The CDR3 bases are TGTGCCAGCAGCGTAGGGACAGGGAGCTCCTACGAGCAGTACTTC. Protein product: CASSVGTGSSYEQYF.

The V gene is TRBV2, the J gene TRBJ1-5; D is unclear. Trimming pared 4 bases from V and 0 bases from J, leaving 10 bases between. Germline loops: CDR1 SNHLY, CDR2 FYNNEI. This CDR3 spans 15 amino acids. CDR3 amino acids: CASSVQISSNQPQHF. Written as DNA, the CDR3 is TGTGCCAGCAGTGTCCAGATATCTAGCAATCAGCCCCAGCATTTT.

The genes are TRBV28 and TRBJ1-5; TRBD1 matches 9 bases. Trimming took 5 bases from V and 6 from J; bases not matched to a gene: 11. The germline gives CDR1 MDHEN, CDR2 SYDVKM. CDR3 size: 16 residues. The CDR3 region has the DNA TGTGCCAGCAGTGGGCCGGACAGGGGATTTAGTCAGCCCCAGCATTTT. Protein: CASSGPDRGFSQPQHF.

The chain employs TRBV9 and TRBJ2-5, with D possibly matching TRBD1 (5 bases). CDR3 size: 15 residues. From germline, CDR1 is SGDLS and CDR2 YYNGEE. V gave up 0 bases and J gave up 0 bases, with 9 bases separating them. The CDR3 loop reads CASSVEGAYQETQYF. In DNA form, the CDR3 reads TGTGCCAGCAGCGTAGAAGGGGCCTACCAAGAGACCCAGTACTTC.

This clone was seen a handful of times. The chain has TRBV28 and TRBJ1-5; 9 bases line up with TRBD1. The germline CDR1 and CDR2 sequences are MDHEN and SYDVKM. This CDR3 has 13 amino acids. V shed 8 bases, J shed 7 bases, and the junction held 6 bases outside the gene matches. The CDR3 nucleotides read TGTGCCAGCGACACAGGGGGCCGGCAGCCCCAGCATTTT. It encodes CASDTGGRQPQHF.

The J gene is TRBJ1-1, the V gene TRBV4-2, with no clear D. This CDR3 has 14 amino acids. CDR1 and CDR2 from the germline V gene are LGHNA and YNFKEQ. V was cut by 1 base and J by 6 bases, with 12 bases left in between. The CDR3 nucleotides are TGTGCCAGCAGCCAAGCAACCCTAAGCCCTGAAGCTTTCTTT. Translation: CASSQATLSPEAFF.

A few counts support this clone. V is TRBV4-3 and J is TRBJ1-1; 7 bases align to TRBD1. Trimming cost V 0 bases and J 3 bases; bases outside gene matches: 4. CDR1 LGHNA and CDR2 YSLEER come from the germline V gene. The CDR3 has 15 residues. In DNA, the CDR3 is TGCGCCAGCAGCCAAGACAGAGGGGGCTACACTGAAGCTTTCTTT. This codes for CASSQDRGGYTEAFF.

The V and J genes are TRBV13 and TRBJ2-7; 9 nucleotides agree with TRBD1. Trimming removed 6 bases from V and 0 bases from J; junction bases left unmatched: 3. The CDR3 has 14 residues. CDR1 and CDR2 from the germline V gene are PRHDT and FYEKMQ (reference sequence). CDR3 in amino acids: CASRDRGTSYEQYF. The CDR3 bases are TGTGCCAGCAGGGACAGGGGAACCTCCTACGAGCAGTACTTC.

This chain links TRBV27 with TRBJ1-1; D not certain. The CDR3 totals 15 residues. V lost 3 bases, J lost 0 bases, and 11 bases lay in between. The germline gives CDR1 MNHEY, CDR2 SMNVEV (reference sequence). The CDR3 DNA follows: TGTGCCAGCAGTTTCCTCAGGTCAGTGAACACTGAAGCTTTCTTT. Encoded protein: CASSFLRSVNTEAFF.